The 16 T cell receptor beta chains in this list originate from one sample, sequenced in a study of cytomegalovirus exposure and HLA in healthy donors. The primer mix had 60 Vbeta and 13 Jbeta primers. Assay: immunoSEQ multiplex PCR; the TCRdb copy retains only in-frame clones and omits some. The repertoire has over 50,000 clones, approximately 88% of them found once; the top ten carry over 1.2%. Sequencing was done on a sample of PBMCs. The receptors were gathered from a young man in good health and CMV-seropositive.

This clone was observed a handful of times. This sequence joins TRBV11-3 and TRBJ2-1, with 7 bases identical to TRBD2. The germline CDR1 and CDR2 sequences are SGHNT and YENEEA. The CDR3 totals 12 residues. The V gene end was trimmed by 4 bases and the J gene end by 13 bases; junction bases not matched to a gene: 7. CDR3 nucleotide sequence: TGTGCCAGCAGCTCCACGGGAGGCCCCCAGTTCTTC. Protein product: CASSSTGGPQFF. Using reference TRBV11-3 and TRBJ2-1 for the parts outside the CDR3, the full variable domain is EAGVVQSPRYKIIEKKQPVAFWCNPISGHNTLYWYLQNLGQGPELLIRYENEEAVDDSQLPKDRFSAERLKGVDSTLKIQPAELGDSAVYLCASSSTGGPQFFGPGTRLTVL.

This clone has more than one count but fewer than ten. The chain couples TRBV5-3 to TRBJ2-7, with 7 bases lining up with TRBD2. TRBV5-3 is designated an ORF whose function remains uncertain. The CDR3 spans 14 residues. Unmatched junction bases numbered 0, after V lost 0 bases and J lost 0 bases. CDR3 DNA: TGTGCCAGAAGCTTGGGACTAGCCTCCTACGAGCAGTACTTC. Amino acids: CARSLGLASYEQYF.

This sequence joins TRBV14 and TRBJ2-1; TRBD1 matches 7 bases. Germline V gene sequence: CDR1 SGHDN, CDR2 FVKESK. The CDR3 spans 17 residues. The V segment lost 1 base and the J segment 4 bases; nucleotides outside the gene matches: 10. As DNA, the CDR3 is TGTGCCAGCAGCCAAGCCTTGGGGACAGACCCTTACAATGAGCAGTTCTTC. Protein: CASSQALGTDPYNEQFF.

This clone was recorded once. No DNA is shown, since the ends of the CDR3 on it are uncertain; the CDR3 is the one TCRdb lists. The chain uses TRBV28 and TRBJ1-1; the table's TRBD1 call for D was not verified on the DNA. CDR1 and CDR2 from the germline V gene are MDHEN and SYDVKM. Ends included, the CDR3 has 12 residues. The chain's CDR3 is CASSSSTGEAFF.

The chain recombines TRBV5-6 with TRBJ2-7; TRBD1 matches 7 bases. Germline assignment: CDR1 SGHDT and CDR2 YYEEEE. The ends lost 3 bases at V and 3 bases at J; junction bases unmatched: 9. This CDR3 contains 15 residues. In DNA, the CDR3 is TGTGCCAGCAGCTCAAATCCGGGACAGATCTACGAGCAGTACTTC. Its protein product is CASSSNPGQIYEQYF. Full variable domain (missing parts from reference TRBV5-6 and TRBJ2-7): DAGVTQSPTHLIKTRGQQVTLRCSPKSGHDTVSWYQQALGQGPQFIFQYYEEEERQRGNFPDRFSGHQFPNYSSELNVNALLLGDSALYLCASSSNPGQIYEQYFGPGTRLTVT.

This chain uses TRBV28 with TRBJ2-7; 7 bases map to TRBD1. This CDR3 has 15 amino acids. V lost 7 bases and J lost 5; bases outside the gene matches: 14. In germline, CDR1 is MDHEN, CDR2 SYDVKM. The CDR3 DNA reads as TGTGCCAGCATCCGTCTGGATTCACAGGGGAACGAGCAGTACTTC. Protein: CASIRLDSQGNEQYF.

The chain's CDR3 is CAWYTRRGAHEKLFF. In nucleotides, the CDR3 is TGTGCCTGGTACACCCGGCGGGGGGCGCATGAAAAACTGTTTTTT. The genes are TRBV30 and TRBJ1-4, with a weak D call TRBD1 (6 bases). This CDR3 region has 15 residues. Germline loops: CDR1 GTSNPN, CDR2 SVGIG (reference sequence). V was cut by 5 bases and J by 6 bases, with 19 bases left in between.

The J gene is TRBJ2-5, the V gene TRBV6-6; TRBD2 is a possible D gene (5 bases). V was shortened by 4 bases and J by 0 bases, with 9 bases between the two germline ends. The CDR3 sequence is 14 residues long. Germline CDR1 is MNHNY and CDR2 is SVGAGI (reference sequence). The CDR3 sequence is CASSSGGYQETQYF. The DNA for the CDR3 is TGTGCCAGCAGTTCGGGCGGGTACCAAGAGACCCAGTACTTC.

The chain employs TRBV27 and TRBJ1-1, with D uncertain. Germline V gene lookup returns CDR1 MNHEY and CDR2 SMNVEV (reference sequence). CDR3 length equals 11 residues. The V end was cut by 4 bases, the J end by 4 bases, with 4 bases between. The DNA of the CDR3 is TGTGCCAGCAGTTCCTCCACTGAAGCTTTCTTT. Its translation is CASSSSTEAFF.

This chain joins TRBV16 and TRBJ2-7; D unclear. The V gene lost 2 bases and the J gene lost 1 base, with 12 bases spanning the gap. The CDR3 is 15 residues long. Germline CDR1 is KGHSY and CDR2 is FQNENV. The CDR3, as DNA: TGTGCCAGCAGCCAACGGAACAGAATATCCTACGAGCAGTACTTC. Translating it yields CASSQRNRISYEQYF.

The rearrangement joins TRBV11-2 to TRBJ2-4; D might be TRBD1 (6 bases). Trimming removed 10 bases from V and 0 bases from J, with 13 bases in between. The germline V gene encodes CDR1 SGHAT and CDR2 FQNNGV. The CDR3 consists of 14 residues. The CDR3 here is CATTGTKAKNIQYF. CDR3 nucleotide sequence: TGTGCCACTACCGGGACAAAAGCCAAAAACATTCAGTACTTC. The variable domain in full, completed from reference TRBV11-2 and TRBJ2-4, reads EAGVAQSPRYKIIEKRQSVAFWCNPISGHATLYWYQQILGQGPKLLIQFQNNGVVDDSQLPKDRFSAERLKGVDSTLKIQPAKLEDSAVYLCATTGTKAKNIQYFGAGTRLSVL.

This clone was picked up a small number of times. The V and J genes are TRBV5-4 and TRBJ1-5; TRBD1 is a possible D gene (5 bases). CDR1 and CDR2 (germline): SGHNT, YYREEE (reference sequence). Trimming pared 8 bases from V and 3 bases from J, leaving 18 bases between. The CDR3 runs 15 residues. CDR3 in amino acids: CARSGAGRPNQPQHF. CDR3 sequence (DNA): TGTGCCAGAAGTGGGGCAGGGCGACCCAATCAGCCCCAGCATTTT.

Here the CDR3 DNA reads TGTGCTAGTGGTTTGGACAGATCGAACACCGGGGAGCTGTTTTTT. Translation: CASGLDRSNTGELFF. This sequence joins TRBV12-5 and TRBJ2-2; D unresolved. The ends were cut back, 1 base at V and 0 bases at J, with 6 bases in the middle. This CDR3 has 15 residues. Germline CDR1 and CDR2: LGHNT and FRNRAP.

The chain recombines TRBV7-2 with TRBJ2-3; D remains ambiguous. The V gene lost 5 bases and the J gene lost 0 bases, with 15 bases spanning the gap. The CDR3 runs to 16 residues. Germline assignment: CDR1 SGHTA and CDR2 FQGNSA. CDR3: CASSQFSDSSTDTQYF. The CDR3 DNA reads as TGTGCCAGCAGCCAATTCTCCGACTCTAGCACAGATACGCAGTATTTT.

The chain employs TRBV5-5 and TRBJ2-3, with 7 nucleotides matching TRBD1. Trimming took 0 bases from V and 3 from J; bases not matched to a gene: 4. Germline loops: CDR1 SGHKS, CDR2 YYEKEE (reference sequence). The CDR3 length is 15 residues. This chain's CDR3 is CASSLGDSTTDTQYF. The CDR3, as DNA: TGTGCCAGCAGCTTGGGGGACAGTACTACAGATACGCAGTATTTT.

This clone was found a few times. This chain joins TRBV19 and TRBJ1-4, with TRBD1 matching over 10 bases. The trim removed 5 bases at V and 8 bases at J, leaving 5 bases unmatched. The CDR3 contains 14 residues. Germline CDR1 LNHDA, CDR2 SQIVND (reference sequence). For the CDR3, the DNA is TGTGCCAGTAGTCCGGACAGGGGGGAAGAAAAACTGTTTTTT. This translates into CASSPDRGEEKLFF.